This T cell receptor beta chain was documented in a study of shared clonotypes between healthy human individuals. In the original workflow: From ImmunoSEQ came sequences covering only the junction and carrying no quality scores, so filtering differed. This table comes from immunoSEQ multiplex PCR, and its TCRdb copy is limited to in-frame clones, with some not included. D and trimming were read from the DNA, whereas the V and J calls and clone size are those reported in that table. This table holds 300,000 or so clones, under 80% found once. Overall study results and limits: Larger estimated richness was generally seen in naive subsets than in memory subsets. Sorted-subset samples were not fully sequenced, rarefaction indicated.

The investigators split CD4+ cells into a CD45RA+ naive subset and a CD45RA-negative memory subset. The CDR3 extends over 14 amino acids. V dropped 9 bases and J dropped 2 bases, with 14 bases sitting between them. Per the germline V gene, CDR1 is MNHEY and CDR2 is SVGAGI. With regard to this clone: Its antigen is not identified.

The V gene is TRBV6-5, the J gene TRBJ1-3, with a possible D match to TRBD1 (5 bases). The TCR was taken from a man in his thirties or forties in good health. The material sequenced was memory CD4+ T cells sorted from blood. This sample's subset: CD45RA-negative fraction. CDR3 nucleotide sequence: TGTGCCAGTAAGCGGGGCGAACCTGGAAACACCATATATTTT. Residues: CASKRGEPGNTIYF.